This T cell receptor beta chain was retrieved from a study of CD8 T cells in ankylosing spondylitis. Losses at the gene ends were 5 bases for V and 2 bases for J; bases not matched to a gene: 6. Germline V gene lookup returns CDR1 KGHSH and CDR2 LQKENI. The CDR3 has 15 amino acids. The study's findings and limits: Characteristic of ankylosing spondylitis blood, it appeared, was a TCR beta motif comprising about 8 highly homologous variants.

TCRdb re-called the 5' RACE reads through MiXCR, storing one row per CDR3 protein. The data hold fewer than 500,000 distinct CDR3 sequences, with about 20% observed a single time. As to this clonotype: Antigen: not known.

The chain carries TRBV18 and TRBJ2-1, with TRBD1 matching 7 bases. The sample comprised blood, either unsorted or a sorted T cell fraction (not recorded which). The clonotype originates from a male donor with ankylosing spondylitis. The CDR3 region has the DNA TGTGCCAGCTCAGAACAGGGGCCGACCTACAATGAGCAGTTCTTC. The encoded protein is CASSEQGPTYNEQFF.